The 5 T cell receptor beta chains listed next were all sequenced from one sample in a study of shared clonotypes between healthy human individuals (dated by TCRdb to the early 2020s). Library generation was performed with the immunoSEQ multiplex PCR assay. TCRdb retrieved this table from immuneACCESS and kept in-frame rearrangements only. Not all clones are present; in checked studies, unresolved V genes account for under half, and no reason is known for the remainder. The sample records about 2.4 million clones, roughly nine tenths of which are singletons. Over 0.12% of the sample lies in the top ten. Sequencing input: naive CD4+ T cells sorted from blood. The sample's cell subset or site, from its label and the paper: CD45RA+ positively selected. The receptors come from a man younger than 35 in good health.

The chain has TRBV11-2 and TRBJ2-7; 11 positions agree with TRBD1. The CDR3 contains 16 residues. Germline-derived CDR1 and CDR2 are SGHAT and FQNNGV. V lost 1 base, J lost 2 bases, and 4 bases stayed unmatched. DNA of the CDR3: TGTGCCAGCAGCTTAGTCCCGGGACAGGGGGCCTACGAGCAGTACTTC. Its translation is CASSLVPGQGAYEQYF.

On this clone itself: The same CDR3 can be traced to other DNA sequences in this sample. The gene calls are TRBV25-1 and TRBJ1-2, with 7 bases that match TRBD1. CDR3 size: 14 residues. The germline gives CDR1 MGHDK, CDR2 SYGVNS. V lost 1 base, J lost 4 bases, and 3 bases stayed unmatched. In DNA, the CDR3 is TGTGCCAGCAGTGAATGGACAGGCGGCTATGGCTACACCTTC. Translation gives CASSEWTGGYGYTF.

This clone was detected only once. V and J are TRBV7-2 and TRBJ2-7; D not certain. V dropped 4 bases and J dropped 6 bases, with 22 bases sitting between them. The CDR3 covers 16 residues. Germline V gene sequence: CDR1 SGHTA, CDR2 FQGNSA. The CDR3 region has the DNA TGTGCCAGCAGCTACGTCTTGCCCTTCGATCGGGCCGAGCAGTACTTC. Translation: CASSYVLPFDRAEQYF.

This clone has only a few counts. CDR3 bases: TGTGCCTGGAGTACATGGGTAGGAGGCTACACCTTC. Its translation is CAWSTWVGGYTF. The genes are TRBV30 and TRBJ1-2, with unresolved D. The germline CDR1 and CDR2 sequences are GTSNPN and SVGIG (reference sequence). Trimming left V 2 bases short and J 8 bases short, with 12 bases between. The CDR3 length is 12 residues.

CDR3 in amino acids: CASSQDAGGRPDTQYF. CDR3 sequence (DNA): TGCGCCAGCAGCCAAGATGCCGGGGGGCGCCCAGATACGCAGTATTTT. This rearrangement joins TRBV4-3 to TRBJ2-3; D is perhaps TRBD2 (7 bases). The CDR3 spans 16 residues. Trimming left V 0 bases short and J 4 bases short, with 14 bases between. CDR1 is LGHNA, CDR2 YSLEER, per germline.